The source of this T cell receptor beta chain is a study of tumor and adjacent non-tumor tissue in lung cancer. Study information: Patients were aged roughly 30 to 76, about 10 men and about five women, stage I to III.

A modified ARM-PCR protocol with three rounds of nested PCR amplified TCRbeta. TCRdb independently ran MiXCR on the multiplex PCR reads; one entry per CDR3 protein. This table has some 71,000 distinct CDR3 sequences, 72% appearing once. This clonotype was seen once. Its specificity is unknown. The template was RNA from unsorted bulk tissue. Chemotherapy-naive patients with new lung cancer underwent thoracic surgery in China, August–late 2014. Regarding the study as a whole: Significantly higher TCR diversity was found in tumor than normal lung. Normal lung showed higher cumulative top 100 clone frequency than tumor.

The sequence was obtained from a woman aged 40 to 50 with non-small cell lung cancer. The material sequenced was lung tumor tissue.

This chain's CDR3 is CASSLRPGKDEQYF. CDR3 nucleotides: TGTGCCAGCAGCTTACGTCCAGGGAAGGACGAGCAGTACTTC. The chain recombines TRBV7-6 with TRBJ2-7; the D gene is possibly TRBD1 (5 bases). V lost 2 bases, J lost 5 bases, and 13 bases lay in between. Germline assignment: CDR1 SGHVS and CDR2 FNYEAQ. The CDR3 length is 14 residues. The entire variable domain, with the rest obtained from reference TRBV7-6 and TRBJ2-7, is as follows: GAGVSQSPRYKVTKRGQDVALRCDPISGHVSLYWYRQALGQGPEFLTYFNYEAQQDKSGLPNDRFSAERPEGSISTLTIQRTEQRDSAMYRCASSLRPGKDEQYFGPGTRLTVT.